This record looks at one T cell receptor (beta chain) sequence and its context. PCR was performed a second time for 7 to 11 cycles using a sample-barcoded 5' primer and a J-beta primer mix. Sequencing yielded, for each sample, at least 2.5 million paired-end reads carrying CDR3. TCRdb called the 5' RACE reads again in MiXCR, with one record for every CDR3 protein. Of 1.4 million to 1.5 million distinct CDR3 sequences detected, around 42% appear once; the ten largest clones hold 6.5% to 10%. The germline gives CDR1 MGHRA, CDR2 YSYEKL. Between the trimmed V and J ends, which lost 2 bases and 1 base, there was a span of 8 bases. CDR3 size: 15 residues. The data originate from a study of blood T cells in healthy people across ages. About the study: The template switching approach captured approximately one barcoded beta molecule for every two T cells.

In terms of origin and age, donors were healthy Caucasian individuals from Russia aged roughly 6 to 90. RNA extraction gave at least 5.5 micrograms of total RNA per sample. The V gene is TRBV4-1, the J gene TRBJ1-4, with unresolved D. This sequence was found in a young woman in good health. Sequencing was carried out using blood. The CDR3 region is CASSQYWGTNEKLFF. In DNA, the CDR3 is TGCGCCAGCAGCCAATATTGGGGAACTAATGAAAAACTGTTTTTT.